This passage covers 6 T cell receptor beta chains from one sample sequenced in a study of T cell responses to AZD1222 COVID-19 vaccine. Sequencing was performed with immunoSEQ multiplex PCR; in TCRdb, only in-frame clones are kept and a portion is missing. The repertoire holds around 78,000 clones, with around 90% as singletons. Sample: peripheral blood, taken on day 0 of MenACWY control vaccination. These TCRs come from an adult in good health.

This clone occurred a few times. The J gene is TRBJ2-5, the V gene TRBV7-3, with unresolved D. With 2 bases removed from V and 1 base from J, the gap between germline ends came to 5 bases. This CDR3 region has 13 residues. Germline CDR1 is SGHTA and CDR2 is FQGTGA. The CDR3 nucleotides read TGTGCCAGCAGCTTATCCGTCCAAGAGACCCAGTACTTC. Protein: CASSLSVQETQYF.

The J gene is TRBJ1-2, the V gene TRBV20-1, with unresolved D. CDR3 length equals 11 residues. Germline assignment: CDR1 DFQATT and CDR2 SNEGSKA (reference sequence). The V end was cut by 2 bases, the J end by 4 bases, with 5 bases between. CDR3 loop: CSARRVYGYTF. DNA for the CDR3: TGCAGTGCTAGAAGGGTCTATGGCTACACCTTC.

Only one count was recorded for this clone. The genes are TRBV3-1 (or the pseudogene TRBV3-2) and TRBJ2-1; TRBD2 might be the D (6 bases). CDR1 and CDR2 from the germline V gene are LGHDT and YNNKEL (reference sequence). V lost 6 bases and J lost 8, with 17 bases in between. CDR3 length: 14 amino acids. The CDR3 DNA sequence: TGTGCCAGCAGTCTCAGACTAGGGGACGATGAGCAGTTCTTC. Protein product: CASSLRLGDDEQFF.

This chain links TRBV7-9 with TRBJ1-4; a possible D gene is TRBD1 (5 bases). V lost 0 bases to trimming and J lost 8 bases, with 13 bases between them. The CDR3 has 15 residues. Germline CDR1 is SEHNR and CDR2 is FQNEAQ (reference sequence). This CDR3 is CASSLAGQGGEKLFF. CDR3 DNA sequence: TGTGCCAGCAGCTTAGCGGGGCAGGGTGGCGAAAAACTGTTTTTT.

This clone was observed a single time. This chain uses TRBV11-2 with TRBJ1-1; no definite D call. The CDR3 extends over 11 amino acids. Trimming removed 1 base at V and 10 bases at J, with 7 bases between. Germline values: CDR1 SGHAT, CDR2 FQNNGV. The CDR3 is CASSLAGRAFF. CDR3 nucleotides: TGTGCCAGCAGCTTAGCGGGGAGAGCTTTCTTT.

This rearrangement joins TRBV2 to TRBJ1-5; 7 bases match TRBD1. CDR1 is SNHLY, CDR2 FYNNEI, per germline. This CDR3 is 15 amino acids long. The ends lost 5 bases at V and 4 bases at J; junction bases unmatched: 8. In DNA form, the CDR3 reads TGTGCCAGCAGTTCCCGGACAGGTGGTAATCAGCCCCAGCATTTT. This codes for CASSSRTGGNQPQHF. The variable domain in full, with the rest retrieved from reference TRBV2 and TRBJ1-5, is EPEVTQTPSHQVTQMGQEVILRCVPISNHLYFYWYRQILGQKVEFLVSFYNNEISEKSEIFDDQFSVERPDGSNFTLKIRSTKLEDSAMYFCASSSRTGGNQPQHFGDGTRLSIL.